This TCR beta chain originates from a study of blood T cell repertoires in COVID-19. Study-wide background: From the United States, Italy and Spain came samples of acute and convalescent COVID-19. T cells, B-cell-depleted T cells, or PBMCs supplied cDNA or gDNA.

In the authors' methods: Amplifying reference gene primers gave estimates of nucleated cell counts. Here immunoSEQ multiplex PCR was the method, and the copy in TCRdb shows in-frame clones only, minus some. For V, J and clone size, that table is used; D and trimming come from the DNA. Altogether about 210,000 clones are present, about 87% being singletons, with the ten largest covering 3%. CDR3 length: 13 amino acids. V was cut by 5 bases and J by 4 bases, with 9 bases left in between. V gene TRBV12-3 or TRBV12-4 combines with J gene TRBJ1-5; TRBD1 might be the D (5 bases). Sequencing was done on a sample of peripheral blood. This clonotype originated in a man aged 55-75 years with acute or convalescent COVID-19. The CDR3 here is CASSTRGNQPQHF. Written as DNA, the CDR3 is TGTGCCAGCAGTACCCGGGGGAATCAGCCCCAGCATTTT.